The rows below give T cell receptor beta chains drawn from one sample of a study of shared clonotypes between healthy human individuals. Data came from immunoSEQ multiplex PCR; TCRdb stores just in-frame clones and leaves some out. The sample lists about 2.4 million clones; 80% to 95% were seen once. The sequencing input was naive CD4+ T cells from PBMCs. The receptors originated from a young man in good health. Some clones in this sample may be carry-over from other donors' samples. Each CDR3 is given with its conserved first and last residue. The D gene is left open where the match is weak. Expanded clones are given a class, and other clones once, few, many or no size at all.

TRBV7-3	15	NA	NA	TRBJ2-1	CASSLGSSSYNEQFF	TGTGCCAGCAGCTTAGGGTCTAGCTCCTACAATGAGCAGTTCTTC
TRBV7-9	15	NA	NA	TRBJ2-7	CASSETGRGAYEQYF	TGTGCCAGCAGCGAAACAGGGAGGGGAGCCTACGAGCAGTACTTC
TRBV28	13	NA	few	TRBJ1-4	CASSLSAGKRLFF	TGTGCCAGCAGTTTATCGGCAGGGAAGAGACTGTTTTTT
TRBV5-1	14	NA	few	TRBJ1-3	CASSSGSSGNTIYF	TGCGCCAGCAGCTCAGGGAGCTCTGGAAACACCATATATTTT
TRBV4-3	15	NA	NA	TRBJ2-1	CASSRETVRYNEQFF	TGCGCCAGCAGCCGAGAAACCGTCCGCTACAATGAGCAGTTCTTC
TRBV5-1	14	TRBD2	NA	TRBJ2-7	CASSSSGSRDEQYF	TGCGCCAGCAGCTCTAGCGGGAGCCGGGACGAGCAGTACTTC
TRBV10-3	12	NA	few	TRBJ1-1	CAISESQGSSFF	TGTGCCATCAGTGAGTCTCAGGGAAGTTCGTTCTTT
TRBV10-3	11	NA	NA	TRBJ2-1	CAIRAADEQFF	TGTGCCATCAGGGCGGCCGATGAGCAGTTCTTC
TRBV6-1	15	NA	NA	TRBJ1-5	CASSEQIRLIQPQHF	TGTGCCAGCAGTGAACAAATAAGGCTTATTCAGCCCCAGCATTTT
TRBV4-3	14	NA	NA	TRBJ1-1	CASSQDLPNSSAFF	TGCGCCAGCAGCCAAGATCTACCCAACTCGTCAGCTTTCTTT
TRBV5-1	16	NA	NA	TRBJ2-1	CASSLAAGSSHNEQFF	TGCGCCAGCAGCTTGGCCGCCGGGTCCTCTCACAATGAGCAGTTCTTC
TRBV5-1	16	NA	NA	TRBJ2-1	CASSLALGSFYNEQFF	TGCGCCAGCAGCTTGGCACTAGGATCCTTTTACAATGAGCAGTTCTTC
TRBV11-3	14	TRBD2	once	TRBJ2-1	CASSLGSSGDEQFF	TGTGCCAGCAGCTTAGGATCTAGCGGGGATGAGCAGTTCTTC
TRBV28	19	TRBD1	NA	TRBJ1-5	CASSFLRRGGQISNQPQHF	TGTGCCAGCAGTTTTTTGAGGCGCGGGGGACAGATTAGCAATCAGCCCCAGCATTTT
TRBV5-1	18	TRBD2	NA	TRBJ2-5	CASSPSAVLAGTQETQYF	TGCGCCAGCAGCCCCTCCGCAGTGCTAGCGGGAACCCAAGAGACCCAGTACTTC
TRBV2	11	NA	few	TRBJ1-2	CASSALNGYTF	TGTGCCAGCAGTGCGCTGAATGGCTACACCTTC
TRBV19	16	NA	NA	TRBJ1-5	CASSREGRGGNQPQHF	TGTGCCAGTAGTCGCGAGGGCCGCGGGGGCAATCAGCCCCAGCATTTT
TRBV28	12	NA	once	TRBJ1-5	CASRPLNQPQHF	TGTGCCAGCAGGCCGCTTAATCAGCCCCAGCATTTT
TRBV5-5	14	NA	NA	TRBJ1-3	CASSLVSSGNTIYF	TGTGCCAGCAGCTTGGTCAGCTCTGGAAACACCATATATTTT
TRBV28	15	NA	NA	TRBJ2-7	CASSLGGTDSYEQYF	TGTGCCAGCAGTTTAGGAGGGACAGACTCCTACGAGCAGTACTTC
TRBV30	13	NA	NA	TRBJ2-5	CAWSAQRWETQYF	TGTGCCTGGAGTGCACAGAGATGGGAGACCCAGTACTTC
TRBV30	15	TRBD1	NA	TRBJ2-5	CAWTPGQGGSETQYF	TGTGCCTGGACCCCGGGACAGGGGGGCTCGGAGACCCAGTACTTC
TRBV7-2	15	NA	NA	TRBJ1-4	CASSLAGGVDEKLFF	TGTGCCAGCAGCTTAGCAGGAGGGGTGGATGAAAAACTGTTTTTT
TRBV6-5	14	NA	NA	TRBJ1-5	CASRRDRSNQPQHF	TGTGCCAGCAGACGCGACAGATCCAATCAGCCCCAGCATTTT
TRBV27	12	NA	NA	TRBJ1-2	CASSSTPYGYTF	TGTGCCAGCAGCTCTACACCCTATGGCTACACCTTC
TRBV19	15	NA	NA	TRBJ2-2	CASRQPRRDTGELFF	TGTGCCAGTAGACAACCCCGTCGGGACACCGGGGAGCTGTTTTTT
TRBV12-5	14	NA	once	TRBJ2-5	CASGFSTGQETQYF	TGTGCTAGTGGTTTCAGCACAGGGCAAGAGACCCAGTACTTC
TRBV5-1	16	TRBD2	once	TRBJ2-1	CASTLSAQRGNNEQFF	TGCGCCAGCACTCTATCGGCCCAGCGGGGTAACAATGAGCAGTTCTTC
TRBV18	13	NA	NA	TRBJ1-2	CASSPEGNYGYTF	TGTGCCAGCTCACCAGAGGGGAACTATGGCTACACCTTC
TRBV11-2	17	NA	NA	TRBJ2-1	CASSTYLRLSSYNEQFF	TGTGCCAGCAGCACCTACCTGAGACTGAGCTCCTACAATGAGCAGTTCTTC
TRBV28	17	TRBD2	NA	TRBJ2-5	CASSPPGGLAGVETQYF	TGTGCCAGCAGCCCACCGGGGGGACTAGCGGGAGTAGAGACCCAGTACTTC
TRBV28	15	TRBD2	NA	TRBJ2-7	CASSSPASGNYEQYF	TGTGCCAGCAGTTCGCCGGCTAGCGGGAACTACGAGCAGTACTTC
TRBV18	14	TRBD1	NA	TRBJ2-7	CASSGPGQEDEQYF	TGTGCCAGCTCAGGCCCGGGACAGGAGGACGAGCAGTACTTC
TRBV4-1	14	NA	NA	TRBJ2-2	CASSYRTKGGELFF	TGCGCCAGCAGCTATAGAACCAAGGGCGGGGAGCTGTTTTTT